In this sample, the clone carrying this T cell receptor beta chain turned up a few times. This CDR3 region has 15 residues. V trimming: 1 base; J trimming: 6 bases; junction bases outside the gene matches: 4. Germline loops: CDR1 LGHNA, CDR2 YSLEER. The sample originates from a study of response to subunit inactivated influenza vaccine. MiXCR, run by TCRdb on the RT-PCR reads, gives a single entry per CDR3 protein. The repertoire holds about 500,000 distinct CDR3 sequences, with approximately 15% as singletons. The chain couples TRBV4-3 to TRBJ2-1; TRBD2 agrees at 9 bases. Sample: CD4+ T cells sorted from PBMCs, taken 23 months after vaccination. This TCR derives from a man aged 50 to 69 who received an inactivated influenza vaccine. DNA of the CDR3: TGCGCCAGCAGCCAAGGACTAGCGGATGCCAATGAGCAGTTCTTC. Translation gives CASSQGLADANEQFF.